These 15 T cell receptor beta chains were sequenced from one sample in a study of neurological immune-mediated disorders. Documented time point: longitudinal time-point 3. TCRdb reprocessed the 5' RACE reads via MiXCR and lists one record per CDR3 protein. The sample has some 89,000 distinct CDR3 sequences; around 4% are singletons. The specimen sequenced was PBMCs. The receptors originated from a woman aged 60-75 years with multiple sclerosis.

This clonotype was seen at least ten times. J is TRBJ2-7 and V is TRBV7-9; D is perhaps TRBD2 (6 bases). The CDR3 totals 12 residues. CDR1 and CDR2 from the germline V gene are SEHNR and FQNEAQ (reference sequence). The V gene lost 8 bases and the J gene lost 0 bases, with 8 bases spanning the gap. CDR3 sequence reads: CASGGYSYEQYF. The CDR3, as DNA: TGTGCCAGCGGAGGGTACTCCTACGAGCAGTACTTC.

This clonotype occurred many times. The chain recombines TRBV7-2 with TRBJ1-5; possibly TRBD1 for D (5 bases). The ends were cut back, 7 bases at V and 4 bases at J, with 17 bases in the middle. The CDR3 length is 15 residues. Germline loops: CDR1 SGHTA, CDR2 FQGNSA. The CDR3 here is CASTLRLGGNQPQHF. The CDR3 DNA reads as TGTGCCAGCACACTTCGGTTGGGGGGTAATCAGCCCCAGCATTTT.

This clonotype was seen ten or more times. The chain combines TRBV28 with TRBJ2-1, with 7 bases fitting TRBD1. Unmatched junction bases numbered 7, after V lost 5 bases and J lost 9 bases. The CDR3 runs 13 residues. The germline gives CDR1 MDHEN, CDR2 SYDVKM. The chain's CDR3 is CASSPRQGREQFF. DNA of the CDR3: TGTGCCAGCAGTCCCCGACAGGGACGTGAGCAGTTCTTC.

This clonotype was seen repeatedly, ten times or more. The chain combines TRBV11-2 with TRBJ2-5, with D perhaps given as TRBD1 or TRBD2 (5 bases each). The V and J ends lost 7 bases and 5 bases respectively, with 14 bases between them. Looked up from germline, CDR1 is SGHAT and CDR2 is FQNNGV. The CDR3 extends over 13 amino acids. The CDR3 DNA reads TGTGCCAGCAAGGGACCTGAGGAGGAGACCCAGTACTTC. Translated, it gives CASKGPEEETQYF.

This clonotype was seen ten or more times. The chain has TRBV20-1 and TRBJ1-5, with 8 bases identical to TRBD1. V gave up 7 bases and J gave up 8 bases; unmatched junction bases: 10. The length of the CDR3 is 13 residues. Germline V gene sequence: CDR1 DFQATT, CDR2 SNEGSKA (reference sequence). In DNA form, the CDR3 reads TGCAGTGGAGATGATACAGGGGGTAAGCCCCAGCATTTT. It translates to CSGDDTGGKPQHF.

This clonotype was found many times. The chain links TRBV6-5 to TRBJ2-2; D may be TRBD1 or TRBD2 (6 bases each). The CDR3 sequence is 13 residues long. CDR1 is MNHEY and CDR2 is SVGAGI in the germline V gene. V was trimmed by 8 bases and J by 4 bases, leaving 11 bases between them. The CDR3 protein is CASQGGSTGELFF. Written as DNA, the CDR3 is TGTGCCAGCCAAGGGGGGAGCACCGGGGAGCTGTTTTTT.

This clonotype occurred many times. The chain uses TRBV15 and TRBJ1-1; the D is unclear. CDR1 is LNHNV, CDR2 YYDKDF, per germline (reference sequence). V gave up 0 bases and J gave up 0 bases, with 5 bases separating them. This CDR3 has 14 amino acids. CDR3 protein: CATSRDSMNTEAFF. DNA of the CDR3: TGTGCCACCAGCAGAGATTCAATGAACACTGAAGCTTTCTTT.

Ten or more counts support this clonotype. The chain links TRBV9 to TRBJ2-1; TRBD2 matches at 14 bases. J gave up 3 bases and V 5 bases, and 4 bases lay outside the gene matches. This CDR3 has 16 amino acids. Looked up from germline, CDR1 is SGDLS and CDR2 is YYNGEE. Here the CDR3 reads CASRTSGGDLYNEQFF. The CDR3 bases are TGTGCCAGCAGGACTAGCGGGGGGGACCTCTACAATGAGCAGTTCTTC.

This clonotype appeared many times. The V and J genes are TRBV6-5 and TRBJ2-7; D remains ambiguous. This CDR3 contains 13 residues. V was cut by 8 bases and J by 2 bases, with 13 bases left in between. Germline-derived CDR1 and CDR2 are MNHEY and SVGAGI. The CDR3 DNA reads as TGTGCCAGCCGACGGACGGCCACCTACGAGCAGTACTTC. It specifies CASRRTATYEQYF.

At least ten counts were recorded for this clonotype. The genes are TRBV12-3 or TRBV12-4 and TRBJ1-2; 9 bases are a match to TRBD1. The CDR3 consists of 15 residues. Trimming took 5 bases from V and 4 from J; bases not matched to a gene: 8. The DNA of the CDR3 is TGTGCCAGCAGTCAGCGGGACAGGGACTCCTATGGCTACACCTTC. It specifies CASSQRDRDSYGYTF.

This clonotype was counted ten times or more. This chain joins TRBV6-5 and TRBJ2-5; 12 bases agree with TRBD2. Trimming cost V 6 bases and J 5 bases; bases outside gene matches: 13. The CDR3 has 17 amino acids. CDR1 MNHEY and CDR2 SVGAGI come from the germline V gene. The CDR3, as DNA: TGTGCCAGCAGACACGGACTAGCGGGGAGGAGGGGGGAGACCCAGTACTTC. Its protein is CASRHGLAGRRGETQYF.

This clonotype was observed many times. The chain links TRBV6-6 to TRBJ2-3; 12 positions match TRBD1. This CDR3 comprises 16 residues. V lost 0 bases to trimming and J lost 4 bases; unmatched junction nucleotides: 2. Germline V gene lookup returns CDR1 MNHNY and CDR2 SVGAGI (reference sequence). CDR3 DNA: TGTGCCAGCAGTTACTCTGGGACAGGGGGCGCAGATACGCAGTATTTT. Translating gives CASSYSGTGGADTQYF.

This clonotype came up many times. V gene TRBV5-5 combines with J gene TRBJ2-6; D is possibly TRBD1 or TRBD2 (6 bases each). V lost 4 bases and J 2 bases, leaving 19 bases between the germline ends. The length of the CDR3 is 18 residues. CDR1 is SGHKS, CDR2 YYEKEE, per germline (reference sequence). DNA for the CDR3: TGTGCCAGCAGCAATAGACTAGAACAGGGAACTGGGGCCAACGTCCTGACTTTC. Translating it yields CASSNRLEQGTGANVLTF. Full variable domain (outside the CDR3, taken from reference TRBV5-5 and TRBJ2-6): DAGVTQSPTHLIKTRGQQVTLRCSPISGHKSVSWYQQVLGQGPQFIFQYYEKEERGRGNFPDRFSARQFPNYSSELNVNALLLGDSALYLCASSNRLEQGTGANVLTFGAGSRLTVL.

This clonotype was counted ten times or more. The chain combines TRBV5-1 with TRBJ1-3; possible D gene TRBD1, 5 bases. CDR1 and CDR2 (germline): SGHRS, YFSETQ. Trimming removed 4 bases at V and 2 bases at J, with 10 bases between. CDR3 length equals 14 residues. CDR3 sequence reads: CASSKGTAGNTIYF. CDR3 nucleotides: TGCGCCAGCAGCAAGGGGACGGCTGGAAACACCATATATTTT.

This clonotype was seen repeatedly, ten times or more. The gene calls are TRBV5-1 and TRBJ2-7, with TRBD1 identical over 7 bases. CDR3 length equals 15 residues. The junction had 9 bases not matched to a gene; V was cut back by 3 bases and J by 3 bases. The germline V gene encodes CDR1 SGHRS and CDR2 YFSETQ. The CDR3 DNA is TGCGCCAGCAGCTACACCGGGACAGAGGTCTACGAGCAGTACTTC. It is translated as CASSYTGTEVYEQYF.